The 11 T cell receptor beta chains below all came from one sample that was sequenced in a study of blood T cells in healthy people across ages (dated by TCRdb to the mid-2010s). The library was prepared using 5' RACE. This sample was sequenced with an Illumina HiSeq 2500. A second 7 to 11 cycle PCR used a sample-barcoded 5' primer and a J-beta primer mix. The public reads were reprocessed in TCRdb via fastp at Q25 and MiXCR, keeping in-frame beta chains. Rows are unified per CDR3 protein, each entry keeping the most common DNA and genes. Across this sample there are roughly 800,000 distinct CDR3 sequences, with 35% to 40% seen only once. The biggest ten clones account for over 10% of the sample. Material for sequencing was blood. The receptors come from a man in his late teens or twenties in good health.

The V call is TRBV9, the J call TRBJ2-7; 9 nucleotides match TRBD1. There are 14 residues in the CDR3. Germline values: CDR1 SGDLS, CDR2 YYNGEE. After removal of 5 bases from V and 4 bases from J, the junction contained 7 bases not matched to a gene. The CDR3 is CASSRQGGTYEQYF. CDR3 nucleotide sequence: TGTGCCAGCAGTAGACAGGGGGGAACGTACGAGCAGTACTTC.

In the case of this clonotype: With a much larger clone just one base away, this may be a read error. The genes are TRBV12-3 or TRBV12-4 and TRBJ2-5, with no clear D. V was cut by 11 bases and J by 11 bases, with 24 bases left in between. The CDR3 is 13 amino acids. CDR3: CASGRVRNNEQYF. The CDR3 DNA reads TGTGCCTCGGGCAGAGTTCGTAACAATGAGCAGTACTTC.

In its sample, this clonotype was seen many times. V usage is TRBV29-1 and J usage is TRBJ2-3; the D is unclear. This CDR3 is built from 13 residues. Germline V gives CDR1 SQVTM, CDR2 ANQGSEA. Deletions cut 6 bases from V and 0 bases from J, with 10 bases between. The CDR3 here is CSVHGTSTDTQYF. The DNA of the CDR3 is TGCAGCGTCCACGGAACTAGCACAGATACGCAGTATTTT.

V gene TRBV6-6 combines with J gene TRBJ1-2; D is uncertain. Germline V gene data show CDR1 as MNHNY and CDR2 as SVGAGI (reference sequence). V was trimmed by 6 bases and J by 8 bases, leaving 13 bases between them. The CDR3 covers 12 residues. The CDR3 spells CASSPPGEGYTF. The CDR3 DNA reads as TGTGCCAGCAGCCCGCCCGGGGAGGGCTACACCTTC.

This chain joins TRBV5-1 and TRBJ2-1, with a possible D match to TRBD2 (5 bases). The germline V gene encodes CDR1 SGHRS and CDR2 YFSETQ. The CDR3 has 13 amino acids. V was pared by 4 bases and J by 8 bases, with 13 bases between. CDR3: CASSVEGLDEQFF. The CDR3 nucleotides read TGCGCCAGCAGCGTTGAGGGCTTGGATGAGCAGTTCTTC.

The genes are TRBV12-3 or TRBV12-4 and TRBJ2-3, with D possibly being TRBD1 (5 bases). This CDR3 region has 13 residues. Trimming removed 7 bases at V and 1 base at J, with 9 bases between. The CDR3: CASTVGGTDTQYF. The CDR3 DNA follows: TGTGCCAGCACCGTAGGGGGCACAGATACGCAGTATTTT.

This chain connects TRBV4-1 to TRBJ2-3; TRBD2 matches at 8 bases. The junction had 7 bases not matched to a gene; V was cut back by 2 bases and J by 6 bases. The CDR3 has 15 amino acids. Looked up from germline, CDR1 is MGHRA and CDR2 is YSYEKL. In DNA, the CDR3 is TGCGCCAGCAGCCAAAGCCAGCGGGAGATTGATACGCAGTATTTT. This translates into CASSQSQREIDTQYF.

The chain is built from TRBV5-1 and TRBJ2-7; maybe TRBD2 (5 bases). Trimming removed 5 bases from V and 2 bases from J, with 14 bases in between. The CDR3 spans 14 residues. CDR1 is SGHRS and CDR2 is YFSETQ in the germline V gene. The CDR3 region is CASRLAGRTYEQYF. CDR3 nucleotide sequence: TGCGCCAGCAGACTCGCGGGCAGGACCTACGAGCAGTACTTC.

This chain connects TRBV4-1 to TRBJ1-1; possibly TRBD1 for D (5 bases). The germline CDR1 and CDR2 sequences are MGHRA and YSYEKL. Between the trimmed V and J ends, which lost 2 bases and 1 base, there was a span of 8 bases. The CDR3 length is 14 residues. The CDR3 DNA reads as TGCGCCAGCAGCCAATGGGACGGGAACACTGAAGCTTTCTTT. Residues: CASSQWDGNTEAFF.

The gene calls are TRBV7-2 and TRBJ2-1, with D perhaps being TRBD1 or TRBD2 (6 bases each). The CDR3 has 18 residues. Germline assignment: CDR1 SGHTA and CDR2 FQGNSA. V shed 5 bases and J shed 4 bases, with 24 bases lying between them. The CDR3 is CASSIWRAQGRGYNEQFF. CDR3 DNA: TGTGCCAGCAGCATCTGGAGGGCCCAAGGTAGGGGGTACAATGAGCAGTTCTTC.

CDR3 nucleotides: TGCAGTGCTAGAGATCCGGCCGGGCCCTCCTACAATGAGCAGTTCTTC. Protein product: CSARDPAGPSYNEQFF. The V gene is TRBV20-1, the J gene TRBJ2-1; D is unresolved. The CDR3 runs to 16 residues. CDR1 and CDR2 from the germline V gene are DFQATT and SNEGSKA (reference sequence). Trimming took off 0 bases at V and 0 bases at J, with 12 bases between the two ends.